Listed below are T cell receptor beta chains from one sample, sequenced in a study of blood T cell repertoires in COVID-19. Using immunoSEQ multiplex PCR, the repertoire was profiled, and TCRdb retains in-frame clones only, with some absent. In the table there are about 50,000 clones, around 92% of which are singletons. The specimen sequenced was peripheral blood. Receptor source: a human donor in a cohort sampled during active COVID-19. Each CDR3 is given with its conserved first and last residue. The order of the fields is clone size, J gene, V gene, D gene, CDR3 DNA, CDR3 protein. D genes are given only for firm matches. Rows give clone size only sometimes, using once, few, many, or a class for an expanded clone.

>.|TRBJ2-7|TRBV4-3|TRBD2
TGCGCCAGCAGCCAAGAACGCCGGGGGGTTACCTACGAGCAGTACTTC
CASSQERRGVTYEQYF
>.|TRBJ2-3|TRBV27|TRBD2
TGTGCCAGCAGACGACTAGCGGTTAGCACAGATACGCAGTATTTT
CASRRLAVSTDTQYF
>.|TRBJ1-1|TRBV7-9|.
TGTGCCAGCAGCTTAGTTAGGGGATTGGACACTGAAGCTTTCTTT
CASSLVRGLDTEAFF
>.|TRBJ2-3|TRBV7-2|TRBD1
TGTGCCAGCAGCTTACAGGGACAGGGGGATCTAAGGCAGTATTTT
CASSLQGQGDLRQYF
>.|TRBJ2-5|TRBV10-3|TRBD2
TGTGCCACGCAACCTTCGGGCGGGGGGGCCTATCGGGTGGCCCAGTACTTC
CATQPSGGGAYRVAQYF
>.|TRBJ2-2|TRBV5-1|.
TGCGCCAGCAGCTTGGAGGGGGCCGGGGAGCTGTTTTTT
CASSLEGAGELFF
>.|TRBJ2-7|TRBV9|TRBD1
TGTGCCAGCAGCGGACAGGGAAGGACCTACGAGCAGTACTTC
CASSGQGRTYEQYF
>.|TRBJ2-1|TRBV5-4|.
TGTGCCAGCAGCTCCCCTAGCGAGTATAATGAGCAGTTCTTC
CASSSPSEYNEQFF
>.|TRBJ1-2|TRBV7-2|TRBD1
TGTGCCACCCTGCCGGGACAGGGGTTTGGGGGCTACACCTTC
CATLPGQGFGGYTF
>.|TRBJ1-5|TRBV6-2/TRBV6-3|.
TGTGCCAGCAGTTACTCGACGGGGGGTCCCCACGCCGGTCAGCCCCAGCATTTT
CASSYSTGGPHAGQPQHF
>.|TRBJ1-3|TRBV9|.
TGTGCCAGCAGGGGCAACTCTGGAAACACCATATATTTT
CASRGNSGNTIYF
>few|TRBJ1-5|TRBV2|.
TGTGCCAGCATACAGGGACGGAATCAGCCCCAGCATTTT
CASIQGRNQPQHF
>.|TRBJ1-1|TRBV30|TRBD1
TGTGCCTGGAGTCCTAGGGACAGGAACACTGAAGCTTTCTTT
CAWSPRDRNTEAFF
>.|TRBJ1-1|TRBV20-1|.
TGCAGTGCTAGAAGGAGCACTGAAGCTTTCTTT
CSARRSTEAFF
>.|TRBJ2-7|TRBV7-8|TRBD1
TGTGCCAGCAGCCGGGACAGCGGTTTTGGGCAGTACTTC
CASSRDSGFGQYF
>.|TRBJ2-7|TRBV6-5|TRBD1
TGTGCCAGCAGTTACTCGGGGACAGGTACCTACGAGCAGTACTTC
CASSYSGTGTYEQYF
>.|TRBJ1-4|TRBV5-5|TRBD1
TGTGCCAGCAGCTTCGGGGACAGGGATATCGGAAAACTGTTTTTT
CASSFGDRDIGKLFF
>.|TRBJ1-6|TRBV14|.
TGTGCCAGCAGCCAAGGACAGACAAATTCACCCCTCCACTTT
CASSQGQTNSPLHF
>.|TRBJ2-1|TRBV2|TRBD2
TGTGCCAGCAGTCTAGCGGGGTCCCTTGATGAGCAGTTCTTC
CASSLAGSLDEQFF
>.|TRBJ2-3|TRBV2|TRBD2
TGTGCCAGCGCGACTAGCGGGGCCACAGATACGCAGTATTTT
CASATSGATDTQYF
>.|TRBJ2-3|TRBV5-8|TRBD2
TGTGCCAGCAGCTGGATTCTAGCGGGGGGGGGACGGAGCACAGATACGCAGTATTTT
CASSWILAGGGRSTDTQYF
>.|TRBJ2-5|TRBV11-3|TRBD1
TGTGCCAGCAGCCCAGGGGGTACGGAGACCCAGTACTTC
CASSPGGTETQYF
>.|TRBJ2-7|TRBV18|.
TGTGCCAGCTCACCGTGGTCTGGGGCTAAGCCGTACTTC
CASSPWSGAKPYF
>.|TRBJ1-3|TRBV6-5|.
TGTGCCAGCAGTTACAACAGGGAGAGCGCTGGAAACACCATATATTTT
CASSYNRESAGNTIYF
>.|TRBJ2-2|TRBV5-1|.
TGCGCCAGCAGCTTGGGAGGGATTGGACGAACCGGGGAGCTGTTTTTT
CASSLGGIGRTGELFF
>.|TRBJ1-1|TRBV4-2|TRBD1
TGTGCCAGCAGCTCCGGACAGGGCGGGAACACTGAAGCTTTCTTT
CASSSGQGGNTEAFF
>.|TRBJ2-5|TRBV29-1|TRBD1
TGCAGCGTGGATCCGGGACAGGGGGTCGAGACCCAGTACTTC
CSVDPGQGVETQYF
>.|TRBJ1-3|TRBV7-8|.
TGTGCCAGCAGCGACAACTCTGGAAACACCATATATTTT
CASSDNSGNTIYF
>.|TRBJ2-3|TRBV6-2/TRBV6-3|.
TGTGCCAGCAGTTACGAATCGGGGTACACAGATACGCAGTATTTT
CASSYESGYTDTQYF
>.|TRBJ1-1|TRBV5-1|.
TGCGCCAGCAGCTTTACGGCGGACACTGAAGCTTTCTTT
CASSFTADTEAFF
>once|TRBJ2-4|TRBV18|.
TGTGCCAGCTCACGAGTGTGGAGGGAAGGTTCCAAAAACATTCAGTACTTC
CASSRVWREGSKNIQYF
>few|TRBJ1-1|TRBV7-9|TRBD1
TGTGCCAGCAGCTTTGCCCAGGGGGGCACTGAAGCTTTCTTT
CASSFAQGGTEAFF
>.|TRBJ2-2|TRBV3-1/TRBV3-2|TRBD2
TGTGCCAGCAGTCTGAGCGGGGGACTACGAGACACCGGGGAGCTGTTTTTT
CASSLSGGLRDTGELFF
>.|TRBJ1-1|TRBV6-5|.
TGTGCCAGCAGTTACGGGGGGGGATCGGGGTCCACTGAAGCTTTCTTT
CASSYGGGSGSTEAFF
>.|TRBJ1-2|TRBV7-9|.
TGTGCCAGCAGTCAAACAGAATGGGAGGGTTACGCTGGCTACACCTTC
CASSQTEWEGYAGYTF
>.|TRBJ1-4|TRBV6-5|.
TGTGCCAGCAGTTACGAGGGAGGTGAAAAACTGTTTTTT
CASSYEGGEKLFF
>.|TRBJ2-4|TRBV6-2/TRBV6-3|.
TGTGCCAGCAGTTACAAGTACACCCTAGCCAAAAACATTCAGTACTTC
CASSYKYTLAKNIQYF
>few|TRBJ2-7|TRBV9|.
TGTGCCAGCAGCACAAACCCGTACGAGCAGTACTTC
CASSTNPYEQYF
>.|TRBJ2-5|TRBV5-6|.
TGTGCCAGCAAAGAGTGGGGGGTCGGGGTGACCCAGTACTTC
CASKEWGVGVTQYF
>.|TRBJ1-2|TRBV29-1|TRBD1
TGCAGCGTTGGCGACAGGGTGGACGGCGGCTACACCTTC
CSVGDRVDGGYTF
>.|TRBJ1-1|TRBV7-9|TRBD1
TGTGCCAGCACCTTGACAGGGCTAAACACTGAAGCTTTCTTT
CASTLTGLNTEAFF
>.|TRBJ1-1|TRBV6-2/TRBV6-3|.
TGTGCCAGCAGCGCCTCCCCCGGGAACACTGAAGCTTTCTTT
CASSASPGNTEAFF
>.|TRBJ2-1|TRBV5-5|.
TGTGCCAGCAGCTTGGATGAGATCCACTCCTACAATGAGCAGTTCTTC
CASSLDEIHSYNEQFF
>.|TRBJ1-2|TRBV29-1|.
TGCAGCGGGACGACGGGGGGGCGTGGTGGCTACACCTTC
CSGTTGGRGGYTF
>few|TRBJ1-2|TRBV7-2|.
TGTGCCAGCAGCTTAGCAACAGGAAACTATGGCTACACCTTC
CASSLATGNYGYTF
>.|TRBJ2-3|TRBV7-9|TRBD2
TGTGCCAGCAGCCTCACGGTGGGTGCGGGGGGCTCCACAGATACGCAGTATTTT
CASSLTVGAGGSTDTQYF
>.|TRBJ2-6|TRBV18|TRBD1
TGTGCCAGCTCACCTGGGACAGGGGGGGCTGGGGCCAACGTCCTGACTTTC
CASSPGTGGAGANVLTF
>few|TRBJ1-6|TRBV10-1|.
TGCGCCAGCAGTGTTGGGGGGGTCTATAATTCACCCCTCCACTTT
CASSVGGVYNSPLHF
>once|TRBJ1-2|TRBV4-3|TRBD1
TGCGCCAGCAGCCAAGAGACAGGGGCCCCAGGGGGCTACACCTTC
CASSQETGAPGGYTF